The sequence of this T cell receptor beta chain was determined in a study of T cell responses to AZD1222 COVID-19 vaccine. Study-level findings and limits: Donors skewed white British and female; clonal diversity was possibly underestimated.

In the case of this clone: The target antigen is unknown.

The data were produced by immunoSEQ multiplex PCR, yet TCRdb's version contains in-frame clones alone and is incomplete. There are 74,000 or so clones in the sample; about 88% occur only once, and about 13% lies in the top ten. Germline loops: CDR1 SQVTM, CDR2 ANQGSEA. The germline V and J ends were trimmed by 7 bases and 0 bases, with 18 bases remaining between them. The CDR3 is made up of 15 amino acids. The gene calls are TRBV29-1 and TRBJ1-1; D possibly corresponds to TRBD1 (5 bases). The sample in question was peripheral blood, obtained on day 0 of AZD1222 vaccination. The sequence came from an adult in good health. In DNA, the CDR3 is TGCAGCGGCGGGCCGGGGTGGGGCATGAACACTGAAGCTTTCTTT. It encodes CSGGPGWGMNTEAFF.